This T cell receptor beta chain was recorded in a study of human T cells and chemical hapten exposure. The junction had 5 bases not matched to a gene; V was cut back by 6 bases and J by 5 bases. The CDR3 totals 14 residues. The time point was: pre-sensitization, week 0. This sample's treatment: therapeutic diphenylcyclopropenone sensitization with weekly scalp DPC. MiXCR, applied by TCRdb to the RACE reads, yields one record per CDR3 protein. There are some 400,000 distinct CDR3 sequences in the sample; roughly 5.3% occur only once, and just over 2.5% lies in the top ten. This clonotype was recorded a few times.

The sample in question was whole blood, obtained in connection with sensitization to the hapten diphenylcyclopropenone (DPC). The chain couples TRBV12-3 or TRBV12-4 to TRBJ1-5, with 9 positions matching TRBD1. This TCR came from a woman between 45 and 65 years old with alopecia areata. Some clones in this sample may be carry-over from other donors' samples. CDR3: CASSWDRVDQPQHF. In nucleotides, the CDR3 is TGTGCCAGCAGCTGGGACAGGGTTGATCAGCCCCAGCATTTT.